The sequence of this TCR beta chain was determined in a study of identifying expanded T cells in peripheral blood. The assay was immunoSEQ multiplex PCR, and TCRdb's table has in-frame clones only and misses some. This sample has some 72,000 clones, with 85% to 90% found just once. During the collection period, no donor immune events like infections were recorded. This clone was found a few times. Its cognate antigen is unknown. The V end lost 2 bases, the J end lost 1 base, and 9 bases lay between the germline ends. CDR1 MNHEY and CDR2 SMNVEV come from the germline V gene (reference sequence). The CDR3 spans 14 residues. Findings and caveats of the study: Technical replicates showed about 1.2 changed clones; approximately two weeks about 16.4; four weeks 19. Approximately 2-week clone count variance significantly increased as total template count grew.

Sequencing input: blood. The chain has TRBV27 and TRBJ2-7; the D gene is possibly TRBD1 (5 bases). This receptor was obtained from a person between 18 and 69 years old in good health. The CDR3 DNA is TGTGCCAGCAGTTTAGGCAGGGCGTCCTACGAGCAGTACTTC. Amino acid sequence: CASSLGRASYEQYF.